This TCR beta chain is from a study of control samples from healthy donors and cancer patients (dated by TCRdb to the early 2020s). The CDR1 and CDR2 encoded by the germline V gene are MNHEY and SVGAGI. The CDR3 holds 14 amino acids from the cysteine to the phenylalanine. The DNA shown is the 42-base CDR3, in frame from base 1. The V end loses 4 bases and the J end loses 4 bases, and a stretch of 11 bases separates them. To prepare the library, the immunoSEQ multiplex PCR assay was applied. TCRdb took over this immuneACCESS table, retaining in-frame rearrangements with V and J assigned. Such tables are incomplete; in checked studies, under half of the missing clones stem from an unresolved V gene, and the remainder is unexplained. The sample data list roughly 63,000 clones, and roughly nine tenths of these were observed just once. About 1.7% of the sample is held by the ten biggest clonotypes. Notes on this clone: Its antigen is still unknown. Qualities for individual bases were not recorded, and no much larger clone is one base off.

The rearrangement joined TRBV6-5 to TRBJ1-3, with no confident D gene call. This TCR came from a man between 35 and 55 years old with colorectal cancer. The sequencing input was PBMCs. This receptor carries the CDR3 CASSSPPGGNTIYF. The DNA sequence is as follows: TGTGCCAGCAGTTCCCCACCGGGGGGAAACACCATATATTTT.